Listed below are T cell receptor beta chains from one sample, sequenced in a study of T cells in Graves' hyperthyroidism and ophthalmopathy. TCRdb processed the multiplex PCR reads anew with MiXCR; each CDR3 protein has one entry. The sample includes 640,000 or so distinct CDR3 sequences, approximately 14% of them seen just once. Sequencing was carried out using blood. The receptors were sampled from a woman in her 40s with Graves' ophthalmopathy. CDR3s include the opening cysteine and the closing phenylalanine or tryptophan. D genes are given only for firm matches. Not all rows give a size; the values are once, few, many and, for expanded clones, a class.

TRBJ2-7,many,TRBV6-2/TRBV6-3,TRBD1,CATRDSLPYEQYF,TGTGCCACCCGGGACAGCCTTCCCTACGAGCAGTACTTC
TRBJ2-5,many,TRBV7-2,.,CASSLDWGQETQYF,TGTGCCAGCAGCTTAGACTGGGGGCAAGAGACCCAGTACTTC
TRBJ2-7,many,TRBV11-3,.,CASTGGQSSYEQYF,TGTGCCAGCACCGGAGGACAGAGCTCCTACGAGCAGTACTTC
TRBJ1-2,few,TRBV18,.,CASSPPFGTITYGYTF,TGTGCCAGCTCACCACCTTTCGGCACGATCACCTATGGCTACACCTTC
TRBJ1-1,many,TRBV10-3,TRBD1,CAIRDRGTNTEAFF,TGTGCCATCAGGGACAGGGGAACGAACACTGAAGCTTTCTTT
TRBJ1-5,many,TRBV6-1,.,CASRILSNQPQHF,TGTGCCAGCAGGATTCTATCAAATCAGCCCCAGCATTTT
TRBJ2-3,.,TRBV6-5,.,CASSYRPPGTDTQYF,TGTGCCAGCAGTTACCGGCCCCCGGGTACAGATACGCAGTATTTT
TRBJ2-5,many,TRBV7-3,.,CASSLEVQETQYF,TGTGCCAGCAGCTTAGAAGTTCAAGAGACCCAGTACTTC
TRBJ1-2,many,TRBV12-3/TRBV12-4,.,CASSLAGRSSYGYTF,TGTGCCAGCAGTTTAGCGGGTCGGTCTAGCTATGGCTACACCTTC
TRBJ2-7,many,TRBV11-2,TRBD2,CASSLIVWGRASYEQYF,TGTGCCAGCAGCTTAATCGTTTGGGGGAGGGCCTCTTACGAGCAGTACTTC
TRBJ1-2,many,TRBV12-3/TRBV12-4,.,CASSDTGFHYGYTF,TGTGCCAGCAGTGATACAGGGTTTCACTATGGCTACACCTTC
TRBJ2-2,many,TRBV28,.,CASSSPSPGVETGELFF,TGTGCCAGCAGTTCCCCCTCGCCGGGAGTAGAAACCGGGGAGCTGTTTTTT
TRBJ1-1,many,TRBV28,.,CASRSTDVAAFF,TGTGCCAGCAGAAGCACGGACGTTGCGGCTTTCTTT
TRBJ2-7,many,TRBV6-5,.,CASSYGDRTSSYEQYF,TGTGCCAGCAGTTACGGTGACAGGACCAGCTCCTACGAGCAGTACTTC
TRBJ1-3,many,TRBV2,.,CASSAPPSGNTIYF,TGTGCCAGCAGTGCCCCACCCTCTGGAAACACCATATATTTT
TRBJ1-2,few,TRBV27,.,CASSLSVWAGCTF,TGTGCCAGCAGTTTATCGGTGTGGGCAGGGTGCACCTTC
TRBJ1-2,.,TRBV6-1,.,CASRDTRTSYGYTF,TGTGCCAGCAGAGACACCAGGACAAGTTATGGCTACACCTTC
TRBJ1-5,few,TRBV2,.,CASSEALQGIYSNQPQHF,TGTGCCAGCAGTGAAGCGCTTCAGGGAATTTATAGCAATCAGCCCCAGCATTTT
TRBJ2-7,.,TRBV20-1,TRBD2,CSALPPGLAGGSYEQYF,TGCAGTGCTTTACCCCCGGGACTAGCGGGGGGGTCCTACGAGCAGTACTTC
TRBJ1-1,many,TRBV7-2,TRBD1,CASRKQGATEAFF,TGTGCCAGCAGGAAACAGGGGGCCACTGAAGCTTTCTTT
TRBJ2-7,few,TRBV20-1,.,CSARETGASYEQYF,TGCAGTGCTAGAGAGACCGGGGCCTCCTACGAGCAGTACTTC
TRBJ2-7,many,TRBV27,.,CASAPGGLAYEQYF,TGTGCCAGCGCTCCCGGTGGTCTAGCCTACGAGCAGTACTTC
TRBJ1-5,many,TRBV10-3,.,CAISPGGSSNQPRHF,TGTGCCATCAGTCCGGGGGGTAGTAGCAATCAGCCCCGGCATTTT
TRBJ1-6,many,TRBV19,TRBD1,CASSTRQGLGSPLHF,TGTGCCAGTAGTACGAGACAGGGGTTGGGTTCACCCCTCCACTTT
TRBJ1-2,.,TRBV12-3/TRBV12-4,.,CASSFKGFSYGYTF,TGTGCCAGCAGTTTTAAGGGGTTCTCCTATGGCTACACCTTC
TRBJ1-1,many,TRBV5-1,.,CASSLEIRGGGTEAFF,TGCGCCAGCAGCTTGGAGATTCGCGGGGGAGGAACTGAAGCTTTCTTT
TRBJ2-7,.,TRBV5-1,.,CASSLRGENSYEQYF,TGCGCCAGCAGCTTAAGGGGCGAAAACTCCTACGAGCAGTACTTC
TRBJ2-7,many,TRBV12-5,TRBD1,CASGLGQGRFYEQYF,TGTGCTAGTGGTTTGGGACAGGGGAGGTTCTACGAGCAGTACTTC
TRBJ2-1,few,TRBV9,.,CASSVEASQEKQFF,TGTGCCAGCAGCGTAGAGGCTTCCCAGGAAAAGCAGTTCTTC
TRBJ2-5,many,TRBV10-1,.,CASSESGLACQETQYF,TGCGCCAGCAGTGAGTCGGGGTTAGCTTGCCAGGAGACCCAGTACTTC
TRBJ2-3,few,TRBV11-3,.,CASSSRDLGTDTQYF,TGTGCCAGCAGCTCCCGGGACCTGGGAACAGATACGCAGTATTTT
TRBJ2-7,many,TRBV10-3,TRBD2,CAISAGLAGAPYSYEQYF,TGTGCCATCAGTGCTGGACTAGCGGGAGCCCCGTACTCCTACGAGCAGTACTTC
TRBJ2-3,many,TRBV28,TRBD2,CASSFGGGRTQYF,TGTGCCAGCAGTTTCGGCGGGGGGCGTACGCAGTATTTT
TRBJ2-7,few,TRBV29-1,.,CSVGSGAFYEQYF,TGCAGCGTTGGGTCTGGGGCCTTCTACGAGCAGTACTTC
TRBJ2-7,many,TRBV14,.,CASSQVSTSEQYF,TGTGCCAGCAGCCAAGTCAGTACCTCCGAGCAGTACTTC
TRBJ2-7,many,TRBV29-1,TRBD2,CSVGGLPAREQYF,TGCAGCGTTGGGGGACTACCAGCAAGAGAGCAGTACTTC
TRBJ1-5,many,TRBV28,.,CASVPGDSNQPQHF,TGTGCCAGCGTCCCAGGAGATAGCAATCAGCCCCAGCATTTT
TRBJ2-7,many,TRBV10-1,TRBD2,CASSEGSSGTSYEQYF,TGCGCCAGCAGTGAGGGATCCAGCGGGACCTCCTACGAGCAGTACTTC
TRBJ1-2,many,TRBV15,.,CATSRDTSGGSDYGYTF,TGTGCCACCAGCAGAGATACCTCTGGGGGGAGTGACTATGGCTACACCTTC
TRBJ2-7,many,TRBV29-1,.,CSAFFRALSYEQYF,TGCAGCGCTTTTTTCAGGGCCCTATCCTACGAGCAGTACTTC
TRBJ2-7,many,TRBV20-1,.,CSAPNQGAPSYEQYF,TGCAGTGCTCCAAATCAGGGTGCCCCCTCCTACGAGCAGTACTTC
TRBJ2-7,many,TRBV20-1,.,CSAVAAHHEQYF,TGCAGTGCTGTTGCGGCGCACCACGAGCAGTACTTC
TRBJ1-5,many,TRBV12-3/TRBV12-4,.,CASSRGGAGQPQHF,TGTGCCAGCAGTCGCGGGGGCGCGGGTCAGCCCCAGCATTTT
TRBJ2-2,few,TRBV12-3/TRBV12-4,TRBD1,CASSLFGARGTFNTGELFF,TGTGCCAGCAGTTTATTCGGAGCCAGGGGGACGTTTAACACCGGGGAGCTGTTTTTT
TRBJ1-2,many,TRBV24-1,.,CATSDTVAGNYGYTF,TGTGCCACCAGTGATACCGTGGCAGGGAACTATGGCTACACCTTC
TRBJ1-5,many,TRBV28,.,CASSLWVEHQPQHF,TGTGCCAGCAGTTTATGGGTAGAGCATCAGCCCCAGCATTTT